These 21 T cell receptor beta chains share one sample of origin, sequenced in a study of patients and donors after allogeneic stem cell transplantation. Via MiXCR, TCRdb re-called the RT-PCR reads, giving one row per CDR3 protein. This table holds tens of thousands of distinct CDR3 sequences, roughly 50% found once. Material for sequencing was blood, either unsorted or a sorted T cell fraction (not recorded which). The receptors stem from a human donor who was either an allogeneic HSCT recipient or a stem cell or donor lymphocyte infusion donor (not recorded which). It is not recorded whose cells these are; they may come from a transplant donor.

CDR3 in amino acids: CASSLKTENYGYTF. Here the CDR3 DNA reads TGTGCCAGCAGCCTAAAGACCGAAAACTATGGCTACACCTTC. V and J are TRBV7-9 and TRBJ1-2; D remains unclear. Looked up from germline, CDR1 is SEHNR and CDR2 is FQNEAQ (reference sequence). The length of the CDR3 is 14 residues. V was cut by 5 bases and J by 2 bases, with 12 bases left in between.

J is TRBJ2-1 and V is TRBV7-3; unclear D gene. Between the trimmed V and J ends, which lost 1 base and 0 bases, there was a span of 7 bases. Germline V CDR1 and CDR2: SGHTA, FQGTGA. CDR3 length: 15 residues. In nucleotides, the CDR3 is TGTGCCAGCAGCTTAATTGATAGCTCCTACAATGAGCAGTTCTTC. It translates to CASSLIDSSYNEQFF.

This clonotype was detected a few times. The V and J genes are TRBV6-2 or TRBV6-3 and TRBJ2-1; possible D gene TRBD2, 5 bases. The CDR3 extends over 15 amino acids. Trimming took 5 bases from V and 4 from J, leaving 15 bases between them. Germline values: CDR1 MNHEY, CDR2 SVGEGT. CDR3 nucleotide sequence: TGTGCCAGCAGTGCAGTAGGAGGAGGTTACAATGAGCAGTTCTTC. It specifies CASSAVGGGYNEQFF.

CDR3 nucleotide sequence: TGCGCCAGCAGCTTGACAGGCAATTTGCTCTATGGCTACACCTTC. Translation gives CASSLTGNLLYGYTF. This rearrangement joins TRBV5-1 to TRBJ1-2, with D tentatively TRBD1 (5 bases). The CDR3 consists of 15 residues. The V gene's germline CDR1 is SGHRS and CDR2 YFSETQ. Trimming took 1 base from V and 4 from J, leaving 14 bases between them.

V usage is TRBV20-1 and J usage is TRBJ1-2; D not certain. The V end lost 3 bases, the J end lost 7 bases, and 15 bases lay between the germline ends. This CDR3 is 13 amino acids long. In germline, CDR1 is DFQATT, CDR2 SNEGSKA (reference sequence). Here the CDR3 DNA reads TGCAGTGCTAGGCCCTATGGTGTCGGTGGCTACACCTTC. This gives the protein CSARPYGVGGYTF.

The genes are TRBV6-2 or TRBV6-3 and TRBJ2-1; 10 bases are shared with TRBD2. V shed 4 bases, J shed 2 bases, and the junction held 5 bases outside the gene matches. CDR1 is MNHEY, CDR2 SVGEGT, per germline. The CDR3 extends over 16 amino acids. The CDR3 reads CASSFSGRPAYNEQFF. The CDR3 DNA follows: TGTGCCAGCAGTTTTAGCGGGAGGCCCGCCTACAATGAGCAGTTCTTC.

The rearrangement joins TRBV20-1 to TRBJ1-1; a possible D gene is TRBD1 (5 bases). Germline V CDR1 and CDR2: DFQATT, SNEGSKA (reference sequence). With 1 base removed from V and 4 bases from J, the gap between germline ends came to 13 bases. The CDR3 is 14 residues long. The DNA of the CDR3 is TGCAGTGCTAGAGTAGTTTGGGGCCGCACTGAAGCTTTCTTT. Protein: CSARVVWGRTEAFF.

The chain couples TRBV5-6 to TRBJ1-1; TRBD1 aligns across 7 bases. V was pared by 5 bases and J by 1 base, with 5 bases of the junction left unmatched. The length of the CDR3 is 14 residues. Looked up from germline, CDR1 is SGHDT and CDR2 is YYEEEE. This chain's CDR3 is CASSRGQWNTEAFF. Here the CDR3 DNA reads TGTGCCAGCAGTCGGGGACAGTGGAACACTGAAGCTTTCTTT.

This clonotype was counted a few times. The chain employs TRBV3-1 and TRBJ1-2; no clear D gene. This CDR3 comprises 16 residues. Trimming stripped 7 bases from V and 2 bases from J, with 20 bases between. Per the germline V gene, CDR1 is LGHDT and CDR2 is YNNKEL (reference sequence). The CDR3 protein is CASTWSRAWTNYGYTF. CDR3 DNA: TGTGCCAGCACCTGGTCTAGGGCGTGGACGAACTATGGCTACACCTTC.

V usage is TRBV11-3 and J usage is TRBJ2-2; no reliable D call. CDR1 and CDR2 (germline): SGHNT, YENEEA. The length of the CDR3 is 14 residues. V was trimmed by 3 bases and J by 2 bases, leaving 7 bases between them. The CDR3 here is CASSFRENTGELFF. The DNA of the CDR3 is TGTGCCAGCAGCTTTCGTGAAAACACCGGGGAGCTGTTTTTT.

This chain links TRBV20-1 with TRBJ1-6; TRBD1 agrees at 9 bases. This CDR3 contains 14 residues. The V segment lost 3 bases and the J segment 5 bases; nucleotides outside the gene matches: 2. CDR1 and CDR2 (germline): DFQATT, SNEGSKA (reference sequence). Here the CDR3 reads CSASDRGNNSPLHF. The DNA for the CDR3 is TGCAGTGCTAGTGACAGGGGGAATAATTCACCCCTCCACTTT.

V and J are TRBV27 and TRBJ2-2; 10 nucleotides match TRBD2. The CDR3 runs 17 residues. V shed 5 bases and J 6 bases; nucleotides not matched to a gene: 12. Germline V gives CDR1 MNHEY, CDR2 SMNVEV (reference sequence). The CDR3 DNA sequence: TGTGCCAGCAGTAGCATGTCGCTAGCGGGAGCGGCCGGGGAGCTGTTTTTT. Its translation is CASSSMSLAGAAGELFF.

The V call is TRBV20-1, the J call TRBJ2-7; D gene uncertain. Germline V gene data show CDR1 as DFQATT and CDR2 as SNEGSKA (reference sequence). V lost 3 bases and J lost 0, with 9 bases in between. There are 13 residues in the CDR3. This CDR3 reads CSASNSSSYEQYF. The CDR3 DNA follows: TGCAGTGCTAGCAACTCGAGCTCCTACGAGCAGTACTTC.

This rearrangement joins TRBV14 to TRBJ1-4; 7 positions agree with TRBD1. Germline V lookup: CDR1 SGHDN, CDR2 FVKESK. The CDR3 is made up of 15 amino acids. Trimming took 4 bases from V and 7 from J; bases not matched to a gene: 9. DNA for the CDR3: TGTGCCAGCAGCCCCCGACAGGGAAGAGGTGAAAAACTGTTTTTT. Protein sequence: CASSPRQGRGEKLFF.

The CDR3 loop is CASSQGQGMADTQYF. Written as DNA, the CDR3 is TGTGCCAGCAGTCAGGGACAGGGGATGGCAGATACGCAGTATTTT. The chain has TRBV12-3 or TRBV12-4 and TRBJ2-3; 10 bases align to TRBD1. The CDR3 loop spans 15 amino acids. V trimming: 5 bases; J trimming: 4 bases; junction bases outside the gene matches: 6.

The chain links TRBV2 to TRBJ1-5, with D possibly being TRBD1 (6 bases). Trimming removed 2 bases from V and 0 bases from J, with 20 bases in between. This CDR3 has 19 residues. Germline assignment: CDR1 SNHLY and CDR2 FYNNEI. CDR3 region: CASSERWTASSHSNQPQHF. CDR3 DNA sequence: TGTGCCAGCAGTGAAAGGTGGACAGCATCTTCCCATAGCAATCAGCCCCAGCATTTT.

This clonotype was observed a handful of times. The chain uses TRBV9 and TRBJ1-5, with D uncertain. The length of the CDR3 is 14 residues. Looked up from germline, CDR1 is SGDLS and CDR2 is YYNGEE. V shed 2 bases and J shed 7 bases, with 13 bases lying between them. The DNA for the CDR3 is TGTGCCAGCAGCGTCCAACAGCAAAACCAGCCCCAGCATTTT. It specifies CASSVQQQNQPQHF.

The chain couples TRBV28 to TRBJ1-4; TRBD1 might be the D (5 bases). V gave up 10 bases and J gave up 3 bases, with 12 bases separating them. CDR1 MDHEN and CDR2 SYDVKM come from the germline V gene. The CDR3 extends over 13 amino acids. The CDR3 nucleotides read TGTGCCAACTCCGGGACGGCTAATGAAAAACTGTTTTTT. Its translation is CANSGTANEKLFF.

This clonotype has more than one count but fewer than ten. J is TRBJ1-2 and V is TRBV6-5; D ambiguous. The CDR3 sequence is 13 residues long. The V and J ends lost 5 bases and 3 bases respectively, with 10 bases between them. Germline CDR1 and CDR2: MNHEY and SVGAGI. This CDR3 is CASSVVADYGYTF. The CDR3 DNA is TGTGCCAGCAGTGTAGTAGCCGACTATGGCTACACCTTC.

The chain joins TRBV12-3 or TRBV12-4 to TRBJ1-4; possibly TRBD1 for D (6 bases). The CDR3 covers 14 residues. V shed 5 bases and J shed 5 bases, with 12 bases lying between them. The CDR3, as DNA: TGTGCCAGCAGTCTCACAGGGTGGAATGAAAAACTGTTTTTT. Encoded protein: CASSLTGWNEKLFF.

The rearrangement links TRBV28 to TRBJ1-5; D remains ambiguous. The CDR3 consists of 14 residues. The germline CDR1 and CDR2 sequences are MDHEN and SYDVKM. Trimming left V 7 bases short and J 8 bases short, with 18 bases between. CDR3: CASITEQLGEPQHF. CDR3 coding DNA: TGTGCCAGCATAACCGAGCAGCTAGGTGAGCCCCAGCATTTT.